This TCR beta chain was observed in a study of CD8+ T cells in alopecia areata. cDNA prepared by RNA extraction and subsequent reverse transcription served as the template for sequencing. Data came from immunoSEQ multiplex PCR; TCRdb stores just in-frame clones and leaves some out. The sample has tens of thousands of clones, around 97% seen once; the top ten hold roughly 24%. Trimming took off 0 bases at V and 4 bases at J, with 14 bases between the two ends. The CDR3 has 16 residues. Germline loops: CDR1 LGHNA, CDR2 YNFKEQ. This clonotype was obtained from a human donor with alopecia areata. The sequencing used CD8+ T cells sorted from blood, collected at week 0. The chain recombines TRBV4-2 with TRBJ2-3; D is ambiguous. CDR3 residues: CASSQESYSAPDTQYF. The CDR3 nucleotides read TGTGCCAGCAGCCAAGAAAGTTACTCGGCCCCAGATACGCAGTATTTT.